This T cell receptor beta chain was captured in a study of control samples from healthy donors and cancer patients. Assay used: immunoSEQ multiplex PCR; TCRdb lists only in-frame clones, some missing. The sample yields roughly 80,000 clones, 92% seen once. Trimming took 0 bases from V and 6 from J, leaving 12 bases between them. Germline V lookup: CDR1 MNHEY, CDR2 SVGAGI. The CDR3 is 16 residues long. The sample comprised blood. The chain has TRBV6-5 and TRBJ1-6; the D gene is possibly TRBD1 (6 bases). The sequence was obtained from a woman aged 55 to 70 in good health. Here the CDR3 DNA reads TGTGCCAGCAGTTACTCGATTGGCAGGGGTAATTCACCCCTCCACTTT. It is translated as CASSYSIGRGNSPLHF.